Shown below are 28 T cell receptor beta chains from a single sample sequenced in a study of cytomegalovirus exposure and HLA in healthy donors. The PCR had 60 Vbeta and 13 Jbeta primers. Profiled with immunoSEQ multiplex PCR; TCRdb holds only in-frame clones, not every one. The profile shows around 140,000 clones, approximately 80% of them singletons. Material: PBMCs. These TCRs come from a male donor in good health and CMV-seronegative.

In this sample, this clone turned up a few times. The V gene is TRBV5-4, the J gene TRBJ2-3; 7 bases map to TRBD1. The CDR3 sequence is 15 residues long. Germline V gene lookup returns CDR1 SGHNT and CDR2 YYREEE (reference sequence). V was clipped by 4 bases and J by 4 bases; unmatched bases: 9. This chain's CDR3 is CASSRQGKEADTQYF. DNA of the CDR3: TGTGCCAGCAGCCGACAGGGCAAGGAGGCAGATACGCAGTATTTT.

The V and J genes are TRBV12-5 and TRBJ1-3; D is uncertain. The CDR3 has 14 residues. The germline V gene has CDR1 LGHNT and CDR2 FRNRAP. Trimming took off 7 bases at V and 4 bases at J, with 14 bases between the two ends. In DNA, the CDR3 is TGTGCTAGTGCCCATCCCGCGTGGGGAAACACCATATATTTT. Its translation: CASAHPAWGNTIYF. Full variable domain (remainder filled in from reference TRBV12-5 and TRBJ1-3): DARVTQTPRHKVTEMGQEVTMRCQPILGHNTVFWYRQTMMQGLELLAYFRNRAPLDDSGMPKDRFSAEMPDATLATLKIQPSEPRDSAVYFCASAHPAWGNTIYFGEGSWLTVV.

The gene calls are TRBV12-5 and TRBJ2-5; 11 nucleotides line up with TRBD2. Germline V CDR1 and CDR2: LGHNT, FRNRAP. This CDR3 has 18 amino acids. V dropped 2 bases and J dropped 3; count of bases not matched to a gene: 11. The DNA for the CDR3 is TGTGCTAGTGGTTTGCTAGCGGGTCTAGCGGGAGGTAAAGAGACCCAGTACTTC. Its protein is CASGLLAGLAGGKETQYF.

For the CDR3, the DNA is TGTGCCAGCAGCTTACAGACAGGAACTAATGAAAAACTGTTTTTT. It yields the protein CASSLQTGTNEKLFF. This sequence joins TRBV7-9 and TRBJ1-4, with D possibly TRBD1 on 6 matching bases. Germline CDR1 and CDR2: SEHNR and FQNEAQ (reference sequence). The ends were cut back, 2 bases at V and 1 base at J, with 8 bases in the middle. The CDR3 runs to 15 residues. Drawing the rest from reference TRBV7-9 and TRBJ1-4, the complete variable domain is DTGVSQNPRHKITKRGQNVTFRCDPISEHNRLYWYRQTLGQGPEFLTYFQNEAQLEKSRLLSDRFSAERPKGSFSTLEIQRTEQGDSAMYLCASSLQTGTNEKLFFGSGTQLSVL.

This chain links TRBV7-3 with TRBJ2-1, with 13 bases identical to TRBD2. Germline CDR1 is SGHTA and CDR2 is FQGTGA. The CDR3 consists of 16 residues. The V gene end was trimmed by 6 bases and the J gene end by 8 bases; junction bases not matched to a gene: 10. The CDR3 loop is CASRPPGTSGTDEQFF. CDR3 DNA sequence: TGTGCCAGCAGGCCCCCTGGGACTAGCGGGACCGATGAGCAGTTCTTC.

CDR3 protein: CAAQVQTSSSSQQYF. The CDR3 DNA sequence: TGCGCCGCCCAAGTCCAAACTTCATCTTCGTCTCAGCAGTACTTC. The V call is TRBV10-2, the J call TRBJ2-7; D is unclear. Germline-derived CDR1 and CDR2 are WSHSY and SAAADI. V lost 11 bases and J 8 bases, leaving 28 bases between the germline ends. The CDR3 is 15 residues long.

This chain links TRBV5-1 with TRBJ2-3; 8 bases match TRBD1. This CDR3 comprises 14 residues. J gave up 4 bases and V 4 bases, and 5 bases lay outside the gene matches. Germline V lookup: CDR1 SGHRS, CDR2 YFSETQ. CDR3 bases: TGCGCCAGCAGCGGGGGACAGGCCCCAGATACGCAGTATTTT. Translation gives CASSGGQAPDTQYF.

A remark on this clone: The same CDR3 also results from other DNA sequences found in this sample. J is TRBJ2-1 and V is TRBV5-6; D uncertain. Between the trimmed V and J ends, which lost 4 bases and 6 bases, there was a span of 14 bases. The CDR3 totals 14 residues. Per the germline V gene, CDR1 is SGHDT and CDR2 is YYEEEE. The CDR3 DNA sequence: TGTGCCAGCAGCCCACCCACAGATTTCAATGAGCAGTTCTTC. It encodes CASSPPTDFNEQFF.

This sequence joins TRBV19 and TRBJ1-4, with unresolved D. CDR3 size: 12 residues. V lost 7 bases, J lost 8 bases, and 11 bases lay in between. Germline values: CDR1 LNHDA, CDR2 SQIVND (reference sequence). The CDR3 region is CASTTPSEKLFF. CDR3 nucleotide sequence: TGTGCCAGTACGACTCCGTCCGAAAAACTGTTTTTT. The full variable domain, its missing parts supplied by reference TRBV19 and TRBJ1-4, is DGGITQSPKYLFRKEGQNVTLSCEQNLNHDAMYWYRQDPGQGLRLIYYSQIVNDFQKGDIAEGYSVSREKKESFPLTVTSAQKNPTAFYLCASTTPSEKLFFGSGTQLSVL.

This clone was detected only a few times. V gene TRBV5-4 combines with J gene TRBJ1-1, with D maybe TRBD1 (5 bases). CDR1 is SGHNT and CDR2 is YYREEE in the germline V gene (reference sequence). There are 16 residues in the CDR3. V lost 3 bases to trimming and J lost 5 bases, with 20 bases between them. The DNA of the CDR3 is TGTGCCAGCAGCTCGGGGGTCCTAATCGGGCAAACTGAAGCTTTCTTT. Its translation: CASSSGVLIGQTEAFF.

This sequence joins TRBV6-1 and TRBJ2-7; possibly TRBD1 for D (6 bases). The germline CDR1 and CDR2 sequences are MNHNS and SASEGT. The CDR3 sequence is 12 residues long. V was trimmed by 3 bases and J by 4 bases, leaving 7 bases between them. DNA of the CDR3: TGTGCCAGCAGTGACAGGGGATACGAGCAGTACTTC. Amino acid sequence: CASSDRGYEQYF.

The chain carries TRBV2 and TRBJ1-2, with D perhaps TRBD1 (6 bases). The CDR3 totals 13 residues. CDR1 and CDR2 from the germline V gene are SNHLY and FYNNEI. V lost 9 bases and J lost 4, with 15 bases in between. CDR3 sequence reads: CASQNQGFYGYTF. CDR3 coding DNA: TGTGCCAGTCAGAATCAGGGGTTCTATGGCTACACCTTC. The full variable domain, with the rest looked up from reference TRBV2 and TRBJ1-2, is EPEVTQTPSHQVTQMGQEVILRCVPISNHLYFYWYRQILGQKVEFLVSFYNNEISEKSEIFDDQFSVERPDGSNFTLKIRSTKLEDSAMYFCASQNQGFYGYTFGSGTRLTVV.

The V call is TRBV2, the J call TRBJ1-5; a weak D match, TRBD1 (5 bases). CDR1 is SNHLY, CDR2 FYNNEI, per germline. V lost 6 bases and J lost 1, with 13 bases in between. CDR3 length: 15 amino acids. As DNA, the CDR3 is TGTGCCAGCAGAGCCAGGGTAGGGAGCAATCAGCCCCAGCATTTT. It specifies CASRARVGSNQPQHF.

This chain uses TRBV2 with TRBJ2-7; the D gene is possibly TRBD2 (6 bases). Trimming pared 5 bases from V and 6 bases from J, leaving 11 bases between. The CDR3 is 12 residues long. Germline V CDR1 and CDR2: SNHLY, FYNNEI. The CDR3 loop is CASSTGLLEQYF. The CDR3 coding sequence is TGTGCCAGCAGTACTGGACTACTCGAGCAGTACTTC.

The rearrangement uses TRBV6-5 and TRBJ1-5, with D uncertain. This CDR3 contains 14 residues. Germline V lookup: CDR1 MNHEY, CDR2 SVGAGI. The V end was cut by 6 bases, the J end by 2 bases, with 11 bases between. In nucleotides, the CDR3 is TGTGCCAGCAGCGCCTCCGGGGGCAATCAGCCCCAGCATTTT. Its protein product is CASSASGGNQPQHF.

The chain uses TRBV5-4 and TRBJ1-1, with TRBD1 matching over 9 bases. The trim removed 5 bases at V and 5 bases at J, leaving 4 bases unmatched. Germline V gene sequence: CDR1 SGHNT, CDR2 YYREEE (reference sequence). The CDR3 is made up of 13 amino acids. For the CDR3, the DNA is TGTGCCAGCAGGGGACAGGGTGCGACTGAAGCTTTCTTT. Its translation: CASRGQGATEAFF.

This clone was observed a single time. At one boundary the junction diverges from the germline segment, which might be a read error. The gene calls are TRBV19 and TRBJ2-6, with 10 bases fitting TRBD1. Germline V gives CDR1 LNHDA, CDR2 SQIVND (reference sequence). CDR3 size: 16 residues. As DNA, the CDR3 is TGTGCCAGTCGCCGGACAGGGGGAGCTGGGGCCAACGGCCTGACTTTC. Translating it yields CASRRTGGAGANGLTF.

The chain combines TRBV6-5 with TRBJ1-1; unclear D gene. V dropped 5 bases and J dropped 11 bases, with 15 bases sitting between them. The V gene's germline CDR1 is MNHEY and CDR2 SVGAGI. The CDR3 extends over 12 amino acids. CDR3 in DNA: TGTGCCAGCAGTCCCCAATCGGGGAGGGCTTTCTTT. Translated: CASSPQSGRAFF.

The sample holds a few counts of this clone. The chain employs TRBV5-6 and TRBJ2-7, with 10 bases identical to TRBD1. V gave up 2 bases and J gave up 3 bases; unmatched junction bases: 5. This CDR3 has 15 residues. Germline V CDR1 and CDR2: SGHDT, YYEEEE. The CDR3 DNA follows: TGTGCCAGCAGCTTACCTGGGACAGGGGTCTACGAGCAGTACTTC. This sequence encodes CASSLPGTGVYEQYF.

The CDR3 is CASSVPRTGSTETQYF. DNA for the CDR3: TGTGCCAGCAGCGTACCCAGGACAGGGTCGACAGAGACCCAGTACTTC. This sequence joins TRBV9 and TRBJ2-5; 8 bases line up with TRBD1. The trim removed 1 base at V and 4 bases at J, leaving 9 bases unmatched. Germline V gene lookup returns CDR1 SGDLS and CDR2 YYNGEE. The CDR3 contains 16 residues.

V is TRBV4-3 and J is TRBJ2-7; 9 nucleotides align to TRBD1. CDR1 is LGHNA and CDR2 is YSLEER in the germline V gene. The CDR3 has 16 amino acids. V was clipped by 1 base and J by 2 bases; unmatched bases: 6. CDR3 DNA sequence: TGCGCCAGCAGCCAAGCAGGGACAGGGTTCCCCTACGAGCAGTACTTC. Its protein product is CASSQAGTGFPYEQYF.

The CDR3 sequence is CASSLEDRSYNEQFF. The CDR3 coding sequence is TGTGCCAGCAGCTTAGAGGACAGATCCTACAATGAGCAGTTCTTC. This chain links TRBV7-2 with TRBJ2-1; possibly TRBD1 for D (6 bases). Trimming took off 1 base at V and 1 base at J, with 8 bases between the two ends. CDR3 length: 15 residues. Germline V gene lookup returns CDR1 SGHTA and CDR2 FQGNSA.

This clone appeared a single time. The V gene is TRBV7-8, the J gene TRBJ2-2, with 7 bases aligning to TRBD2. This CDR3 has 15 residues. The J segment lost 6 bases and the V segment lost 2 bases, leaving 6 bases of the junction unmatched. CDR1 SGHVS and CDR2 FQNEAQ come from the germline V gene. CDR3 in DNA: TGTGCCAGCAGCTTACGGGCGGGAGTGGCCGGGGAGCTGTTTTTT. Translation: CASSLRAGVAGELFF.

The table lists this clone with a few counts. The gene calls are TRBV7-9 and TRBJ2-3, with D perhaps matching TRBD1 (5 bases). Germline V gene sequence: CDR1 SEHNR, CDR2 FQNEAQ (reference sequence). The CDR3 has 18 residues. Trimming took 2 bases from V and 2 from J, leaving 20 bases between them. The CDR3 here is CASSLKKGAPLHTDTQYF. CDR3 nucleotides: TGTGCCAGCAGCTTAAAGAAAGGGGCCCCCCTGCACACAGATACGCAGTATTTT.

Note on this clone: Sequence at one end of the junction differs from germline and may be a read error. The chain recombines TRBV6-5 with TRBJ1-1; D gene uncertain. The germline CDR1 and CDR2 sequences are MNHEY and SVGAGI. The CDR3 covers 16 residues. CDR3 residues: CASSYSRQLMNTEALF. In DNA, the CDR3 is TGTGCCAGCAGTTACTCGAGGCAGCTCATGAACACTGAAGCTCTCTTT.

The chain uses TRBV9 and TRBJ2-3, with 14 bases matching TRBD2. There are 16 residues in the CDR3. The germline gives CDR1 SGDLS, CDR2 YYNGEE. J lost 4 bases, V lost 0 bases, and 1 base had no gene match. The chain's CDR3 is CASSVGLAGGADTQYF. The CDR3 DNA reads as TGTGCCAGCAGCGTAGGACTAGCGGGGGGGGCAGATACGCAGTATTTT.

The rearrangement uses TRBV6-5 and TRBJ2-1, with TRBD2 identical over 14 bases. The ends lost 6 bases at V and 7 bases at J; junction bases unmatched: 5. CDR3 length: 15 residues. The germline V gene has CDR1 MNHEY and CDR2 SVGAGI. CDR3 sequence reads: CASSPGLAGVNEQFF. CDR3 DNA: TGTGCCAGCAGCCCGGGACTAGCGGGAGTGAATGAGCAGTTCTTC.

The rearrangement links TRBV5-1 to TRBJ2-3; D is possibly TRBD2 (5 bases). The CDR3 is 13 residues long. CDR1 is SGHRS and CDR2 is YFSETQ in the germline V gene. Trimming stripped 6 bases from V and 5 bases from J, with 13 bases between. The DNA for the CDR3 is TGCGCCAGCAAGGGCCCGGCGGGAGATACGCAGTATTTT. This encodes CASKGPAGDTQYF.